The rows below give T cell receptor beta chains drawn from one sample of a study of blood T cell repertoires in COVID-19. Clones were read by immunoSEQ multiplex PCR, and TCRdb kept only the in-frame ones, dropping some. The data contain about 89,000 clones, approximately 80% of them singletons. Sequencing input: peripheral blood. The receptor source for this set is a woman of 80 years or more with acute or convalescent COVID-19. CDR3s include the opening cysteine and the closing phenylalanine or tryptophan.

>TRBV11-2
CASSLQGARNTEAFF
>TRBV5-1
CASSVGFTGSGNTIYF
>TRBV5-1
CASSRRDRGDGELFF
>TRBV6-2/TRBV6-3
CASSPRGRNTEAFF
>TRBV18
CASSPGIAGDYEQYF
>TRBV12-5
CASGLDRGHGTDTQYF
>TRBV7-9
CASSLGQNNYGYTF
>TRBV18
CASSREASDEQYF
>TRBV9
CASSVAGAYNEQFF
>TRBV29-1
CSVEGSTSTDTQYF
>TRBV6-5
CASSYSGRGADTQYF
>TRBV3-1/TRBV3-2
CASSQGGNQPQHF
>TRBV5-1
CASSFDRGGGNTEAFF
>TRBV6-5
CASKDRVVRYEQYF
>TRBV14
CASSQAGTQYF
>TRBV7-9
CASSWTSGGGYNEQFF
>TRBV7-9
CASSLGGQGDEQYF
>TRBV3-1/TRBV3-2
CASSRSWDRGRSSGNTIYF
>TRBV2
CASSEFRGPYEQYF
>TRBV18
CASSRRDYEQYF
>TRBV6-1
CASSETAGTSGRSTYF
>TRBV10-2
CASRVRGGNEQYF
>TRBV6-6
CASSLRTSGFSTDTQYF
>TRBV6-5
CASRDLWGRETQYF
>TRBV27
CASTSFGPDRTSRNTGELFF
>TRBV12-3/TRBV12-4
CASSSQQGYEQYF